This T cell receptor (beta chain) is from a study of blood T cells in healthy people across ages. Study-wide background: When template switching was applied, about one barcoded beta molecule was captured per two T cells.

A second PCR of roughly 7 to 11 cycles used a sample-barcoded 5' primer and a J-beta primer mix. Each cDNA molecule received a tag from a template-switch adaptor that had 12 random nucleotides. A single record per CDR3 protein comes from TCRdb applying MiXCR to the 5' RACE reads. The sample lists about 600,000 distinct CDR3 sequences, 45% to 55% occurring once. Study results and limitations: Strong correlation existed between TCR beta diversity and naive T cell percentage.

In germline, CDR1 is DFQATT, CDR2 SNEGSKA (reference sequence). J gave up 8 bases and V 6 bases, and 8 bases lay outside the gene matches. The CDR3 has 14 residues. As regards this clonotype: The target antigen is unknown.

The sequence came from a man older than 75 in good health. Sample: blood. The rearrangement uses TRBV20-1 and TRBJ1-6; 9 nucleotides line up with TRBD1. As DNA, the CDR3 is TGCAGTGCCCCGGGACAGGGCAGGGATTCACCCCTCCACTTT. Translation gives CSAPGQGRDSPLHF.